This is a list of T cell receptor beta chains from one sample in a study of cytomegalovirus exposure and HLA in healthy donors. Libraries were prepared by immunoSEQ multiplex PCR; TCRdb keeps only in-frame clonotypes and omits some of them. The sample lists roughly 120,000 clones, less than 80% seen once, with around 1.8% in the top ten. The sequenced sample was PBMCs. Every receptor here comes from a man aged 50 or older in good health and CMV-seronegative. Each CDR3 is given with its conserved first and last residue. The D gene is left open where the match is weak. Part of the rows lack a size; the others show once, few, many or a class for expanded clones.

TGCGCCAGCAGCCAAGATTTTGGCGGGGGACCACTGGGTGAGCAGTTCTTC	CASSQDFGGGPLGEQFF	17	TRBD2	TRBV4-3	TRBJ2-1	-
TGTGCCAGTAGCAGACTATGGACAGGGGCGGGAGAGACCCAGTACTTC	CASSRLWTGAGETQYF	16	TRBD1	TRBV19	TRBJ2-5	few
TGTGCCAGCAGCCAAGAGACGGCAGGGAATTCACCCCTCCACTTT	CASSQETAGNSPLHF	15	-	TRBV4-2	TRBJ1-6	-
TGTGCCAGCAGCGTAGGGGGCGGGACAGGGGGCTATGGCTACACCTTC	CASSVGGGTGGYGYTF	16	TRBD1	TRBV9	TRBJ1-2	few
TGTGCCAGCAGCCTCGGACATCTCCCGGAGAAACTGTTTTTT	CASSLGHLPEKLFF	14	-	TRBV7-6	TRBJ1-4	once
TGTGCCACGGCGGGGACAGGGGAAAGTAACTATGGCTACACCTTC	CATAGTGESNYGYTF	15	TRBD1	TRBV10-3	TRBJ1-2	-
TGTGCCAGCAGCTTTCGAGGCCCAGATAATTCACCCCTCCACTTT	CASSFRGPDNSPLHF	15	-	TRBV7-8	TRBJ1-6	-
TGTGCCAGCAGTACAGACAGGGGCACTGAAGCTTTCTTT	CASSTDRGTEAFF	13	TRBD1	TRBV9	TRBJ1-1	-
TGTGCCAGCAGCTTAGGGAGGACAGCTGAAGCTTTCTTT	CASSLGRTAEAFF	13	-	TRBV7-2	TRBJ1-1	few
TGTGCCAGCAGGAGGGGCGGGGGCTCCTACAATGAGCAGTTCTTC	CASRRGGGSYNEQFF	15	TRBD2	TRBV2	TRBJ2-1	-
TGCGCCAGCAGCTTTGGACAGAACAATGAGCAGTTCTTC	CASSFGQNNEQFF	13	-	TRBV5-1	TRBJ2-1	-
TGTTCCAGCACCTTCGATCCGGGACAGTTAACCTCTGGGGCCAACGTCCTGACTTTC	CSSTFDPGQLTSGANVLTF	19	TRBD1	TRBV7-9	TRBJ2-6	-
TGCGCCAGCGGCCAAACAGGGAATTCACCCCTCCACTTT	CASGQTGNSPLHF	13	-	TRBV4-1	TRBJ1-6	-
TGTGCCAGCAGCTTAGCAATAGGGGGGGCAGAGACCCAGTACTTC	CASSLAIGGAETQYF	15	-	TRBV7-6	TRBJ2-5	-
TGTGCCAGCTCCCCTCGGGACAGGGCCTACGAGCAGTACTTC	CASSPRDRAYEQYF	14	TRBD1	TRBV18	TRBJ2-7	-
TGTGCCTGGAGTGTCCAGGGGAATGAGCAGTTCTTC	CAWSVQGNEQFF	12	-	TRBV30	TRBJ2-1	once
TGCGCCAGCAGCCAGATGAGGGGGGGGGCCTCAAAAGATACGCAGTATTTT	CASSQMRGGASKDTQYF	17	-	TRBV4-1	TRBJ2-3	-
TGTGCCAGCAGTCCTTTCGCGGGGGACGGCACTGAAGCTTTCTTT	CASSPFAGDGTEAFF	15	-	TRBV28	TRBJ1-1	-
TGTGCCAGCAGCTTGGGGCGGGGGGACAATGAGCAGTTCTTC	CASSLGRGDNEQFF	14	TRBD2	TRBV5-4	TRBJ2-1	-
TGCGCCAGCAGCGTACAGGGGGCACTGACCAATCAGCCCCAGCATTTT	CASSVQGALTNQPQHF	16	TRBD1	TRBV4-1	TRBJ1-5	-
TGTGCCAGCAGCCCGACCAGGGGGCAAGAGACCCAGTACTTC	CASSPTRGQETQYF	14	TRBD1	TRBV11-2	TRBJ2-5	-
TGTGCCAGCAGATTACAGGGGGACGATCAGCCCCAGCATTTT	CASRLQGDDQPQHF	14	TRBD1	TRBV6-6	TRBJ1-5	-
TGCAGCGCCGGGGGGCAGGAAAACTATGGCTACACCTTC	CSAGGQENYGYTF	13	-	TRBV29-1	TRBJ1-2	once
TGTGCCACCCGAGACAGGGGGCTGGGGGGGGAGCTGTTTTTT	CATRDRGLGGELFF	14	TRBD1	TRBV15	TRBJ2-2	-
TGTGCCAGCAGTGGGGGGGCCCCAGATACGCAGTATTTT	CASSGGAPDTQYF	13	-	TRBV27	TRBJ2-3	-
TGTGCCTGGAATAGGGTAGCGGGGGAGGTGGAGCTGTTTTTT	CAWNRVAGEVELFF	14	TRBD2	TRBV30	TRBJ2-2	-
TGTGCCAGCAGCCGGGGAGTTGGATCACCCCTCCACTTT	CASSRGVGSPLHF	13	-	TRBV5-6	TRBJ1-6	-
TGTGCCAGCAGAACAGGCCAAGAAGATACGCAGTATTTT	CASRTGQEDTQYF	13	-	TRBV6-5	TRBJ2-3	-
TGTGCCAGCAGTGATGGACAGGGGCACTACAATGAGCAGTTCTTC	CASSDGQGHYNEQFF	15	TRBD1	TRBV6-1	TRBJ2-1	-
TGTGCCAGCAGCTTACAGGGGCGCCCAACCGGGGAGCTGTTTTTT	CASSLQGRPTGELFF	15	-	TRBV7-9	TRBJ2-2	-
TGCGCCAGCAGCCTACAGGGGACCGAGGCTGAAAAACTGTTTTTT	CASSLQGTEAEKLFF	15	TRBD1	TRBV4-1	TRBJ1-4	few
TGTGCCAGCAGTTCTGGGGACAGGGGGAACTATGGCTACACCTTC	CASSSGDRGNYGYTF	15	TRBD1	TRBV6-5	TRBJ1-2	-
TGTGCCAGCAGCGCCGTCGGACAGATAGAGTATTTT	CASSAVGQIEYF	12	-	TRBV5-6	TRBJ2-3	few
TGCGCCAGCAGCCCGAACCTCGGACAGGGGGACAATGAGCAGTTCTTC	CASSPNLGQGDNEQFF	16	TRBD1	TRBV5-1	TRBJ2-1	-
TGCGCCAGCAGCCTTCGGGGGGGGACCAAAAACATTCAGTACTTC	CASSLRGGTKNIQYF	15	TRBD2	TRBV4-1	TRBJ2-4	-
TGTGCCATCAGTGATGGGGCGGCCTACGAGCAGTACTTC	CAISDGAAYEQYF	13	-	TRBV10-3	TRBJ2-7	-
TGTGCCAGCAGCTTGAGAGGGGGCATTCGAAGTGAAAAACTGTTTTTT	CASSLRGGIRSEKLFF	16	TRBD1	TRBV7-9	TRBJ1-4	-
TGCAGCGTATCGACAGGCACGGATACGCAGTATTTT	CSVSTGTDTQYF	12	-	TRBV29-1	TRBJ2-3	-
TGTGCCAGCTCGGGGACCGGGACACACTCCTACGAGCAGTACTTC	CASSGTGTHSYEQYF	15	-	TRBV18	TRBJ2-7	-
TGTGCCAGTAGCCCGGGACAGAGGGGCTACACCTTC	CASSPGQRGYTF	12	TRBD1	TRBV19	TRBJ1-2	-
TGCGCCAGCAGTGAGGGACAGGAGTGGCGAAACACCATATATTTT	CASSEGQEWRNTIYF	15	TRBD1	TRBV10-2	TRBJ1-3	-
TGTGCCAGTAGTCCTAACAGGGACACCGGGGAGCTGTTTTTT	CASSPNRDTGELFF	14	-	TRBV19	TRBJ2-2	once
TGTGCCAGCAGCTTACCGACGGGTTTTGGAGAGACCCAGTACTTC	CASSLPTGFGETQYF	15	-	TRBV7-9	TRBJ2-5	-
TGTGCCAGCAGCCAAGGGGACAGGGGGGAGTACGAGCAGTACTTC	CASSQGDRGEYEQYF	15	TRBD1	TRBV4-2	TRBJ2-7	-
TGTGCCAGCAGTGTCCCCTCCGGGGGTCATGAAAAACTGTTTTTT	CASSVPSGGHEKLFF	15	-	TRBV25-1	TRBJ1-4	-
TGTGCCAGCTCACCTAGGAGCACTGAAGCTTTCTTT	CASSPRSTEAFF	12	-	TRBV18	TRBJ1-1	-